The source of this TCR beta chain is a study of early T cells in non-severe SARS-CoV-2 infection. Study in general: Sequencing input comprised bulk RNA from unsorted whole blood; chain pairing was not available.

Unique molecular identifiers were attached to individual cDNA molecules. In TCRdb, the 5' RACE reads were re-called with MiXCR into one record per CDR3 protein. The profile shows roughly 69,000 distinct CDR3 sequences, more than 8.5% of them singletons. Germline CDR1 and CDR2: SGHTA and FQGNSA. The CDR3 is 15 residues long. V dropped 1 base and J dropped 2; count of bases not matched to a gene: 3. This clonotype has only a few counts. Sequenced material: whole blood, taken at baseline. The sequence derives from an adult who was a healthcare worker with PCR-confirmed SARS-CoV-2 infection or an uninfected control (not recorded which). The chain carries TRBV7-2 and TRBJ2-3; 7 bases map to TRBD2. In DNA form, the CDR3 reads TGTGCCAGCAGCTTAGAAGCGGGATACACAGATACGCAGTATTTT. It encodes CASSLEAGYTDTQYF.